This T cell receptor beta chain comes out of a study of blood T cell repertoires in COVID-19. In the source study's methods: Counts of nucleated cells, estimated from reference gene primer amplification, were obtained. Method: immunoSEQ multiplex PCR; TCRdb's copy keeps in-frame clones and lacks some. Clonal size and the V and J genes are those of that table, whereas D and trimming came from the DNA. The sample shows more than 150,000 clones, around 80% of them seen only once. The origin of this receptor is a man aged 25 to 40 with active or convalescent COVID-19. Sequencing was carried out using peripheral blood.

The CDR3 spells CASSDSRQGYNEQFF. The CDR3 DNA follows: TGTGCCAGCAGTGACTCTCGGCAGGGGTACAATGAGCAGTTCTTC. This chain uses TRBV6-4 with TRBJ2-1; maybe TRBD1 (6 bases). CDR1 is MRHNA and CDR2 is SNTAGT in the germline V gene. The CDR3 covers 15 residues. V lost 0 bases and J 4 bases, leaving 10 bases between the germline ends.